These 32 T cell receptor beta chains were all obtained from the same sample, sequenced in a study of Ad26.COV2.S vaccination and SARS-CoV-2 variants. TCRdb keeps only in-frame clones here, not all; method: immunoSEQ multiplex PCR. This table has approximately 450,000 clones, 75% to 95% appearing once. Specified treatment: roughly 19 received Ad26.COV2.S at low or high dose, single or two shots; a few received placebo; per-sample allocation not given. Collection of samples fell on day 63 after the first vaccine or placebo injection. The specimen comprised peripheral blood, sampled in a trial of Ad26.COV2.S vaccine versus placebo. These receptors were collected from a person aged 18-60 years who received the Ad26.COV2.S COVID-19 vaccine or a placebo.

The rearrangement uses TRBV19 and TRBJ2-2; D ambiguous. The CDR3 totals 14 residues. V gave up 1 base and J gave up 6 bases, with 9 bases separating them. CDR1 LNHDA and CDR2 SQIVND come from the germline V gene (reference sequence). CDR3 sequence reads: CASSIVDGAGELFF. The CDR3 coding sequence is TGTGCCAGTAGTATAGTAGATGGAGCCGGGGAGCTGTTTTTT.

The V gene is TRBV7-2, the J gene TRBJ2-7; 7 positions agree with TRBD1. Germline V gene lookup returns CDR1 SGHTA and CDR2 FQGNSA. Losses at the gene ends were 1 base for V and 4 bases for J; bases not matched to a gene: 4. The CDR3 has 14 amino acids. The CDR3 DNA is TGTGCCAGCAGCTTAGGGACAGGTAATTACGAGCAGTACTTC. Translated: CASSLGTGNYEQYF.

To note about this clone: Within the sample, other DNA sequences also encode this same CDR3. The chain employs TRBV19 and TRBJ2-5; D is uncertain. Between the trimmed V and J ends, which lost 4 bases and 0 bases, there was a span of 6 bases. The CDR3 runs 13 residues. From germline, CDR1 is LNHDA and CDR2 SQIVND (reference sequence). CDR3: CASSRDNQETQYF. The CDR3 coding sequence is TGTGCCAGTAGTAGAGACAACCAAGAGACCCAGTACTTC.

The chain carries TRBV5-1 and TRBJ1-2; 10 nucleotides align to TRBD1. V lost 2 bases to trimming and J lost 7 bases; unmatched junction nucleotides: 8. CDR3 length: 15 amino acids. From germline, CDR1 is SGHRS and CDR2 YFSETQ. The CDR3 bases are TGCGCCAGCAGCTTCTCCGACAGGGGGCCTGTTGGCTACACCTTC. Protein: CASSFSDRGPVGYTF.

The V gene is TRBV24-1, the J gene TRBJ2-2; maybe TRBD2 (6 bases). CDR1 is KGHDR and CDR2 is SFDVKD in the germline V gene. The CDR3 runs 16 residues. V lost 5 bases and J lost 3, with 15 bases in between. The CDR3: CATSGGLGGDTGELFF. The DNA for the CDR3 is TGTGCCACCAGTGGGGGACTGGGAGGCGACACCGGGGAGCTGTTTTTT.

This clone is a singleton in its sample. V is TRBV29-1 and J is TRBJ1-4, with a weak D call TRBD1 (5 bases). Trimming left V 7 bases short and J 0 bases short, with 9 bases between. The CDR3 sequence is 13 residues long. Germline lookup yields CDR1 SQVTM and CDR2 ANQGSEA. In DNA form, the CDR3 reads TGCAGCGCCCAACAGGCAACTAATGAAAAACTGTTTTTT. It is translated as CSAQQATNEKLFF.

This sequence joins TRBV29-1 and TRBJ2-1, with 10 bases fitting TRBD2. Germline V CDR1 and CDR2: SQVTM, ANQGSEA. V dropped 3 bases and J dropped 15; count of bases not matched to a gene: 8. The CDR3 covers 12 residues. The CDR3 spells CSVDSSSGSRFF. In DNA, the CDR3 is TGCAGCGTTGATAGTTCTAGCGGGAGTCGGTTCTTC.

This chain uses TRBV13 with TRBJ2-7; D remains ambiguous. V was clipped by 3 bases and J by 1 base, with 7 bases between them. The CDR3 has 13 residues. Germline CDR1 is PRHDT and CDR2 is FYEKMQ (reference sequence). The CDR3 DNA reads TGTGCCAGCAGCTTGACACAGTCCTACGAGCAGTACTTC. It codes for CASSLTQSYEQYF.

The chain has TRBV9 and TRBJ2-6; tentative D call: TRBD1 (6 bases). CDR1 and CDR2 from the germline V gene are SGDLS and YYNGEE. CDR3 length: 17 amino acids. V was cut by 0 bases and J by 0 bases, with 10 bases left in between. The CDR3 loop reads CASSVATGNSGANVLTF. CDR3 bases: TGTGCCAGCAGCGTAGCTACAGGGAACTCTGGGGCCAACGTCCTGACTTTC.

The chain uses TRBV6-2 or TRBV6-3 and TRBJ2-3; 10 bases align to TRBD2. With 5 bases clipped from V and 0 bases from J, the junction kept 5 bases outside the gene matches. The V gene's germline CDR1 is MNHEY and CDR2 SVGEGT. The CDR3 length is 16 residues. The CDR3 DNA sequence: TGTGCCAGCAGTCGACTACTAGCGGGGAGCACAGATACGCAGTATTTT. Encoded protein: CASSRLLAGSTDTQYF.

The CDR3 coding sequence is TGTGCCTGGAGTGCCGGCTTGCGCAACGAGCAGTACTTC. This sequence encodes CAWSAGLRNEQYF. The rearrangement uses TRBV30 and TRBJ2-7, with D unclear. Trimming shortened V by 1 base and J by 5 bases, and 12 bases separated the two germline ends. The CDR3 totals 13 residues. CDR1 GTSNPN and CDR2 SVGIG come from the germline V gene (reference sequence). Full variable domain (rest looked up from reference TRBV30 and TRBJ2-7): SQTIHQWPATLVQPVGSPLSLECTVEGTSNPNLYWYRQAAGRGLQLLFYSVGIGQISSEVPQNLSASRPQDRQFILSSKKLLLSDSGFYLCAWSAGLRNEQYFGPGTRLTVT.

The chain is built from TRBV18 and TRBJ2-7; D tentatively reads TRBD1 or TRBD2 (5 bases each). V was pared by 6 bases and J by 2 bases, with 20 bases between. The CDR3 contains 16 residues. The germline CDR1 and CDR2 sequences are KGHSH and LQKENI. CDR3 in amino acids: CASSISPGRNTYEQYF. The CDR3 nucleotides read TGTGCCAGCTCTATATCGCCGGGACGAAACACCTACGAGCAGTACTTC.

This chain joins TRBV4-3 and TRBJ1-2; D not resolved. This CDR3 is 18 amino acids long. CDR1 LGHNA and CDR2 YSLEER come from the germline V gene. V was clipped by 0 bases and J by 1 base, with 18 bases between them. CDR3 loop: CASSQELNLGEINYGYTF. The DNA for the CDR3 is TGCGCCAGCAGCCAAGAGTTAAATTTAGGTGAGATTAACTATGGCTACACCTTC.

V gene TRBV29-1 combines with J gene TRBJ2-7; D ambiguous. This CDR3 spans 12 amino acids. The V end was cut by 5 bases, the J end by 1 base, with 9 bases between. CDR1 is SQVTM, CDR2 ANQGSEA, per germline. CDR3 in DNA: TGCAGCGTTCGGACCGCTTCCTACGAGCAGTACTTC. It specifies CSVRTASYEQYF.

The CDR3 sequence: CATSDQDREGNSPLHF. The CDR3 DNA reads TGTGCCACCAGTGACCAGGACCGGGAAGGAAATTCACCCCTCCACTTT. The rearrangement joins TRBV24-1 to TRBJ1-6, with D uncertain. The germline V and J ends were trimmed by 4 bases and 7 bases, with 16 bases remaining between them. The CDR3 has 16 residues. Germline lookup yields CDR1 KGHDR and CDR2 SFDVKD.

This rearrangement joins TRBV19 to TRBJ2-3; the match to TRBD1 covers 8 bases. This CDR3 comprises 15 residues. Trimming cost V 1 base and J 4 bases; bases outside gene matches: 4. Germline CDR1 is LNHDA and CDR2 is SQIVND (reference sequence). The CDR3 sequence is CASSIGQGAADTQYF. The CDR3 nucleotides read TGTGCCAGTAGTATAGGCCAGGGGGCCGCAGATACGCAGTATTTT. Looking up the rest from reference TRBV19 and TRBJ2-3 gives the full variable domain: DGGITQSPKYLFRKEGQNVTLSCEQNLNHDAMYWYRQDPGQGLRLIYYSQIVNDFQKGDIAEGYSVSREKKESFPLTVTSAQKNPTAFYLCASSIGQGAADTQYFGPGTRLTVL.

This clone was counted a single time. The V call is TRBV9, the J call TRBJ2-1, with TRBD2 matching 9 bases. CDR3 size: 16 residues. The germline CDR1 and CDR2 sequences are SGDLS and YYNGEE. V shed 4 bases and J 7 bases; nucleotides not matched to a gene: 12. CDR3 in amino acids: CASSLWGVAGVNEQFF. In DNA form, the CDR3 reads TGTGCCAGCAGCCTCTGGGGGGTAGCGGGAGTGAATGAGCAGTTCTTC.

The CDR3 sequence: CASKPGLSYEQYF. The CDR3 DNA reads as TGTGCCAGCAAACCGGGACTTAGCTACGAGCAGTACTTC. The rearrangement uses TRBV12-3 or TRBV12-4 and TRBJ2-7; perhaps TRBD2 as D (6 bases). The V end lost 7 bases, the J end lost 3 bases, and 13 bases lay between the germline ends. The CDR3 sequence is 13 residues long.

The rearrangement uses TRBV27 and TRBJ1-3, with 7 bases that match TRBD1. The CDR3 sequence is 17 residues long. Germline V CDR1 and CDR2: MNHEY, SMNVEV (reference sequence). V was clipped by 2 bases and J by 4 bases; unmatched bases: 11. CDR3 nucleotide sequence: TGTGCCAGCAGTTTACGCCCTACAGGGGTTGGCGGAAACACCATATATTTT. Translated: CASSLRPTGVGGNTIYF.

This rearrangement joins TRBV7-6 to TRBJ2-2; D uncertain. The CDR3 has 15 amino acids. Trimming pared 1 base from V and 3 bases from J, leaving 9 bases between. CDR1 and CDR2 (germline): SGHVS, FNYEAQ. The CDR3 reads CASSLEPTYTGELFF. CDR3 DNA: TGTGCCAGCAGCTTAGAACCGACATACACCGGGGAGCTGTTTTTT.

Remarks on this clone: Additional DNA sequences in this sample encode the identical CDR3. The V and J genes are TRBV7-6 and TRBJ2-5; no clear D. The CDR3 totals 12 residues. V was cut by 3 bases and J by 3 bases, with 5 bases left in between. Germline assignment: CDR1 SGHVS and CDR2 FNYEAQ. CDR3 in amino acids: CASSLAEETQYF. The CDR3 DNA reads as TGTGCCAGCAGCTTGGCCGAAGAGACCCAGTACTTC.

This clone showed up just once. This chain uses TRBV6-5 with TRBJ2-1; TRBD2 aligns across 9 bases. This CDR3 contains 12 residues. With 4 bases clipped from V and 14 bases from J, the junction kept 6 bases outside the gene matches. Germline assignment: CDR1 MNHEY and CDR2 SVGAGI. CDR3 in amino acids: CASSLAGGGKFF. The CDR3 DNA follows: TGTGCCAGCAGTTTGGCGGGAGGGGGGAAGTTCTTC.

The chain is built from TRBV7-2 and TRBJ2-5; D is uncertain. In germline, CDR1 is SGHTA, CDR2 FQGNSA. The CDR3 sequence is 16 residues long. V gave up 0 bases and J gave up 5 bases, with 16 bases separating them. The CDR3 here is CASSLAAAKGGETQYF. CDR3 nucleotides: TGTGCCAGCAGCTTAGCGGCAGCAAAAGGTGGGGAGACCCAGTACTTC. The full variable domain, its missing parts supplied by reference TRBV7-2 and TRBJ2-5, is GAGVSQSPSNKVTEKGKDVELRCDPISGHTALYWYRQSLGQGLEFLIYFQGNSAPDKSGLPSDRFSAERTGGSVSTLTIQRTQQEDSAVYLCASSLAAAKGGETQYFGPGTRLLVL.

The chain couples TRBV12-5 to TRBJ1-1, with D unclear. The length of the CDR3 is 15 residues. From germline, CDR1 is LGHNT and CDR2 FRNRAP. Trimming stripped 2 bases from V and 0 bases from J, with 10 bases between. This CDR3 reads CASGLPYGLNTEAFF. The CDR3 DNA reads TGTGCTAGTGGTTTGCCATACGGATTGAACACTGAAGCTTTCTTT.

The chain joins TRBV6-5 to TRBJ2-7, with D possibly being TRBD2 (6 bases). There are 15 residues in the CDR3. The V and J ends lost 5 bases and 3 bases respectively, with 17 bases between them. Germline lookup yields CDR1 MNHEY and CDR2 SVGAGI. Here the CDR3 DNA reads TGTGCCAGCAGTATTTCTCCGGGACTCAGCTACGAGCAGTACTTC. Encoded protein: CASSISPGLSYEQYF.

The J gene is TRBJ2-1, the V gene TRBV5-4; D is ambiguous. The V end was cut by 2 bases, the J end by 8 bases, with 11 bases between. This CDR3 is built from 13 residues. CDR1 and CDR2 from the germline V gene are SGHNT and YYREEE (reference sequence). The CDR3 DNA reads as TGTGCCAGCAGCTTCCCTAGGGAATATGAGCAGTTCTTC. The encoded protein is CASSFPREYEQFF.

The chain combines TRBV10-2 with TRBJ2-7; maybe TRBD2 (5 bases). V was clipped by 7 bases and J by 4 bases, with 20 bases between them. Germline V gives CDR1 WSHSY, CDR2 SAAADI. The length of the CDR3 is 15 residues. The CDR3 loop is CASKGAGTNRYEQYF. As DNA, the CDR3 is TGCGCCAGCAAGGGCGCGGGCACGAATAGATACGAGCAGTACTTC.

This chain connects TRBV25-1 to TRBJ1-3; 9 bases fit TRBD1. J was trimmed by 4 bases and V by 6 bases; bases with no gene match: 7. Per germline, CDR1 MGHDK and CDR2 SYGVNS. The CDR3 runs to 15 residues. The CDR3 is CASSLTGTGGNTIYF. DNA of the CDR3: TGTGCCAGCAGCCTCACCGGGACAGGGGGAAACACCATATATTTT.

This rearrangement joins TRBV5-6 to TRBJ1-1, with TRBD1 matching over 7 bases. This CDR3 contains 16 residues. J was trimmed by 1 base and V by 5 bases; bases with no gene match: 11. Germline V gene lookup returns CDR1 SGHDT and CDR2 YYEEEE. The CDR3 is CASSTGVGGTNTEAFF. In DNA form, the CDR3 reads TGTGCCAGCAGTACAGGGGTTGGAGGTACGAACACTGAAGCTTTCTTT.

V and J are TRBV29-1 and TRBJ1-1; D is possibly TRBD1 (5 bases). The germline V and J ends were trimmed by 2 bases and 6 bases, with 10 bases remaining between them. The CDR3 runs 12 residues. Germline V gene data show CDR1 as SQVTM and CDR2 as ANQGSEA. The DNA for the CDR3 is TGCAGCGTTGAATGGTCGGGACCTGAAGCTTTCTTT. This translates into CSVEWSGPEAFF.

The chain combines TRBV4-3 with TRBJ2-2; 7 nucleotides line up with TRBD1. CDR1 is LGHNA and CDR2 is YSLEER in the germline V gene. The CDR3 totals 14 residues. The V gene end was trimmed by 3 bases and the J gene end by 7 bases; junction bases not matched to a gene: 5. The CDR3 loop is CASSHAPGGGELFF. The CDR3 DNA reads TGCGCCAGCAGCCATGCTCCAGGGGGCGGGGAGCTGTTTTTT.

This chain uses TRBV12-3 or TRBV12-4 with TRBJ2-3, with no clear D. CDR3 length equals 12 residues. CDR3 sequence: CALSRTADTQYF. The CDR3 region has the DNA TGTGCTTTATCCAGGACGGCGGATACGCAGTATTTT.